A selection of T cell receptor beta chains follows, all from one sample in a study of cytomegalovirus exposure and HLA in healthy donors. Libraries were prepared by immunoSEQ multiplex PCR; TCRdb keeps only in-frame clonotypes and omits some of them. The profile shows about 140,000 clones, around four fifths of them singletons. The material sequenced was PBMCs. The receptors were sampled from a middle-aged woman in good health and CMV-seronegative. The CDR3 runs from the conserved cysteine through the conserved F or W. Fields, in order: clone size, J gene, D gene, V gene, CDR3 protein, CDR3 DNA. The D gene is left open where the match is weak. Part of the rows lack a size; the others show once, few, many or a class for expanded clones.

size: NA; J: TRBJ2-2; D: NA; V: TRBV28; CDR3: CASSLLSFDLFRGTGELFF; DNA: TGTGCCAGCAGTTTATTATCTTTTGACCTTTTTAGGGGTACCGGGGAGCTGTTTTTT
size: NA; J: TRBJ2-7; D: NA; V: TRBV21-1; CDR3: CASSKCRFPCGSGFSYEQYF; DNA: TGTGCCAGCAGCAAATGTCGGTTTCCTTGTGGTAGCGGCTTCTCCTACGAGCAGTACTTC
size: few; J: TRBJ1-4; D: TRBD1; V: TRBV2; CDR3: CASILTGANEKLFF; DNA: TGTGCCAGCATTCTGACAGGGGCTAATGAAAAACTGTTTTTT
size: NA; J: TRBJ2-1; D: NA; V: TRBV5-1; CDR3: CASSLARGTHITYNEQFF; DNA: TGCGCCAGCAGCTTGGCCCGGGGGACCCACATCACATACAATGAGCAGTTCTTC
size: NA; J: TRBJ2-2; D: NA; V: TRBV12-1; CDR3: CASILASGIWYTGELFF; DNA: TGTGCCAGCATCTTGGCTAGCGGGATATGGTACACCGGGGAGCTGTTTTTT
size: NA; J: TRBJ1-4; D: NA; V: TRBV4-3; CDR3: CASSQGAGGINEKLFF; DNA: TGCGCCAGCAGCCAAGGGGCCGGGGGAATTAATGAAAAACTGTTTTTT
size: few; J: TRBJ2-7; D: NA; V: TRBV6-1; CDR3: CASSEALYLRGEQYF; DNA: TGTGCCAGCAGTGAAGCGCTTTACCTTCGCGGCGAGCAGTACTTC
size: NA; J: TRBJ2-1; D: TRBD1; V: TRBV7-3; CDR3: CASSRDRGEYNEQFF; DNA: TGTGCCAGCAGCCGGGACAGGGGGGAGTACAATGAGCAGTTCTTC
size: NA; J: TRBJ1-1; D: NA; V: TRBV27; CDR3: CASSLSFPGALLNTEAFF; DNA: TGTGCCAGCAGTTTATCGTTCCCTGGGGCGCTTTTGAACACTGAAGCTTTCTTT
size: NA; J: TRBJ2-2; D: NA; V: TRBV5-1; CDR3: CASSLAGPTGELFF; DNA: TGCGCCAGCAGCTTGGCGGGTCCTACCGGGGAGCTGTTTTTT
size: NA; J: TRBJ1-5; D: NA; V: TRBV13; CDR3: CASSLGPTGYRNQPQHF; DNA: TGTGCCAGCAGCTTAGGCCCTACAGGGTACCGGAATCAGCCCCAGCATTTT
size: NA; J: TRBJ1-1; D: NA; V: TRBV27; CDR3: CASSLIQSTEAFF; DNA: TGTGCCAGCAGTTTAATACAAAGCACTGAAGCTTTCTTT
size: NA; J: TRBJ2-2; D: TRBD2; V: TRBV19; CDR3: CASSLSGRAGELFF; DNA: TGTGCCAGTAGCCTTAGCGGGAGGGCGGGGGAGCTGTTTTTT
size: NA; J: TRBJ1-2; D: NA; V: TRBV6-6; CDR3: CASSYSGGGGGGYTF; DNA: TGTGCCAGCAGTTACTCGGGGGGAGGGGGGGGAGGCTACACCTTC
size: NA; J: TRBJ1-2; D: NA; V: TRBV27; CDR3: CASSSRQGYGYTF; DNA: TGTGCCAGCAGTTCCCGACAAGGCTATGGCTACACCTTC
size: NA; J: TRBJ2-1; D: NA; V: TRBV14; CDR3: CASSVRDSSSYNEQFF; DNA: TGTGCCAGCAGCGTCCGGGACTCGAGCTCCTACAATGAGCAGTTCTTC
size: NA; J: TRBJ2-3; D: TRBD2; V: TRBV2; CDR3: CASRGLAVTDTQYF; DNA: TGTGCCAGCAGGGGACTAGCGGTCACAGATACGCAGTATTTT
size: once; J: TRBJ1-4; D: NA; V: TRBV19; CDR3: CASNDRFNEKLFF; DNA: TGTGCCAGTAATGACAGATTTAATGAAAAACTGTTTTTT
size: NA; J: TRBJ1-1; D: NA; V: TRBV7-2; CDR3: CASSYGQNTEAFF; DNA: TGTGCCAGCAGCTACGGACAGAACACTGAAGCTTTCTTT
size: NA; J: TRBJ2-7; D: TRBD2; V: TRBV5-4; CDR3: CASSFLAGVEQYF; DNA: TGTGCCAGCAGCTTTCTAGCGGGAGTCGAGCAGTACTTC